Shown below are 23 T cell receptor beta chains from a single sample sequenced in a study of T cell changes during pregnancy in multiple sclerosis. The method was immunoSEQ multiplex PCR; TCRdb's version includes in-frame clones alone and lacks a portion of them. The sample gives about 57,000 clones, about 91% of which show up once; 3.6% is in the top ten. Sequencing used peripheral blood, obtained after pregnancy. The receptors were gathered from a female donor in good health, enrolled as a control in a pregnancy study.

This rearrangement joins TRBV2 to TRBJ2-1; D is possibly TRBD1 (5 bases). This CDR3 is 15 amino acids long. V was trimmed by 0 bases and J by 3 bases, leaving 9 bases between them. Looked up from germline, CDR1 is SNHLY and CDR2 is FYNNEI. CDR3 sequence reads: CASSEAGLVYNEQFF. In nucleotides, the CDR3 is TGTGCCAGCAGTGAAGCGGGGCTCGTCTACAATGAGCAGTTCTTC.

To note about this clone: One junction end disagrees with the germline gene, perhaps due to a read error. CDR3 DNA: TGCGCCAGCAGCTTGGGAGGGAACGCCGGGGAGCTGTTTTTT. This codes for CASSLGGNAGELFF. The chain links TRBV5-1 to TRBJ2-2, with D possibly TRBD2 on 5 matching bases. Germline V lookup: CDR1 SGHRS, CDR2 YFSETQ. The CDR3 is 14 amino acids.

The rearrangement links TRBV10-1 to TRBJ1-2; D is ambiguous. This CDR3 has 17 amino acids. The germline V and J ends were trimmed by 4 bases and 0 bases, with 18 bases remaining between them. Germline V gene lookup returns CDR1 WNHNN and CDR2 SYGVQD (reference sequence). The CDR3 DNA reads TGCGCCAGCAGTGCCCCCGGCGGCTACGAAACTAACTATGGCTACACCTTC. Its protein is CASSAPGGYETNYGYTF.

The chain combines TRBV27 with TRBJ1-2, with D perhaps TRBD1 (5 bases). This CDR3 comprises 14 residues. CDR1 is MNHEY, CDR2 SMNVEV, per germline (reference sequence). V lost 2 bases and J lost 5, with 12 bases in between. Here the CDR3 DNA reads TGTGCCAGCAGTTTAAAGACAGTGGGATATGGCTACACCTTC. This encodes CASSLKTVGYGYTF.

J is TRBJ2-5 and V is TRBV28; TRBD1 agrees at 9 bases. Trimming at V came to 3 bases and at J to 4 bases, leaving 9 bases not matched to a gene. Germline V gene data show CDR1 as MDHEN and CDR2 as SYDVKM. The CDR3 sequence is 16 residues long. The CDR3 bases are TGTGCCAGCAGTTTGCAGGGGAACAGGGGGCGAGAGACCCAGTACTTC. Amino acids: CASSLQGNRGRETQYF.

This clone was observed a single time. The chain links TRBV28 to TRBJ1-2; D remains ambiguous. The V gene lost 3 bases and the J gene lost 4 bases, with 6 bases spanning the gap. Germline CDR1 and CDR2: MDHEN and SYDVKM. This CDR3 contains 12 residues. The CDR3 bases are TGTGCCAGCAGTTTGGAGCGCTATGGCTACACCTTC. Translated: CASSLERYGYTF.

V usage is TRBV27 and J usage is TRBJ1-4; D might be TRBD1 (6 bases). Germline CDR1 reads MNHEY; CDR2 reads SMNVEV (reference sequence). The length of the CDR3 is 16 residues. V was cut by 6 bases and J by 3 bases, with 17 bases left in between. This CDR3 reads CASSSEAGVANEKLFF. The CDR3 nucleotides read TGTGCCAGCAGCTCGGAGGCAGGGGTTGCTAATGAAAAACTGTTTTTT.

This chain links TRBV19 with TRBJ1-5, with 9 nucleotides matching TRBD1. Germline V CDR1 and CDR2: LNHDA, SQIVND (reference sequence). The junction had 7 bases not matched to a gene; V was cut back by 3 bases and J by 7 bases. The CDR3 length is 15 residues. CDR3 sequence (DNA): TGTGCCAGTAGTATGACAGGGGGGAGACGGCAGCCCCAGCATTTT. As protein: CASSMTGGRRQPQHF.

The chain couples TRBV6-6 to TRBJ1-1; possibly TRBD1 for D (5 bases). Germline CDR1 MNHNY, CDR2 SVGAGI (reference sequence). V was trimmed by 6 bases and J by 7 bases, leaving 12 bases between them. The CDR3 runs to 12 residues. The CDR3, as DNA: TGTGCCAGCAGCTCCCCTGACAGTGAAGCTTTCTTT. Its protein product is CASSSPDSEAFF.

The genes are TRBV18 and TRBJ2-5, with TRBD2 identical over 7 bases. The CDR3 consists of 15 residues. The trim removed 3 bases at V and 5 bases at J, leaving 9 bases unmatched. The germline CDR1 and CDR2 sequences are KGHSH and LQKENI. The CDR3 nucleotides read TGTGCCAGCTCACCCCGGAGGGAGGGTGCGGAGACCCAGTACTTC. Protein: CASSPRREGAETQYF.

The genes are TRBV6-5 and TRBJ1-1; a possible D gene is TRBD1 (5 bases). From germline, CDR1 is MNHEY and CDR2 SVGAGI. V lost 0 bases and J lost 7, with 15 bases in between. The CDR3 is 15 amino acids. The CDR3 loop reads CASSYSAGRGDEAFF. The CDR3, as DNA: TGTGCCAGCAGTTACTCTGCAGGGCGGGGGGATGAAGCTTTCTTT.

The gene calls are TRBV14 and TRBJ2-1, with TRBD1 matching over 9 bases. V dropped 5 bases and J dropped 9; count of bases not matched to a gene: 11. Per germline, CDR1 SGHDN and CDR2 FVKESK. This CDR3 region has 15 residues. The chain's CDR3 is CASSSGTGMFGEQFF. CDR3 sequence (DNA): TGTGCCAGCAGCTCCGGGACAGGGATGTTCGGTGAGCAGTTCTTC.

This chain connects TRBV18 to TRBJ1-4, with 7 bases that match TRBD1. Germline assignment: CDR1 KGHSH and CDR2 LQKENI. With V trimmed by 0 bases and J by 7 bases, 5 bases remained unmatched. This CDR3 has 15 amino acids. The CDR3 here is CASSPPSQGGEKLFF. In DNA, the CDR3 is TGTGCCAGCTCACCACCGTCCCAGGGGGGTGAAAAACTGTTTTTT.

V and J are TRBV9 and TRBJ1-6; D is possibly TRBD1 (6 bases). Germline V CDR1 and CDR2: SGDLS, YYNGEE. CDR3 size: 16 residues. V lost 2 bases, J lost 5 bases, and 14 bases lay in between. CDR3 sequence reads: CASSVSQGQDNSPLHF. The CDR3 nucleotides are TGTGCCAGCAGCGTCTCTCAGGGGCAGGATAATTCACCCCTCCACTTT. Using reference TRBV9 and TRBJ1-6 for the parts outside the CDR3, the full variable domain is DSGVTQTPKHLITATGQRVTLRCSPRSGDLSVYWYQQSLDQGLQFLIQYYNGEERAKGNILERFSAQQFPDLHSELNLSSLELGDSALYFCASSVSQGQDNSPLHFGNGTRLTVT.

The CDR3 protein is CASSYSLGTSADTQYF. The CDR3 region has the DNA TGTGCCAGCAGTTACTCTCTTGGGACTAGTGCAGATACGCAGTATTTT. The J gene is TRBJ2-3, the V gene TRBV6-6, with 8 bases fitting TRBD2. CDR3 length: 16 amino acids. Germline V gene data show CDR1 as MNHNY and CDR2 as SVGAGI (reference sequence). With V trimmed by 0 bases and J by 4 bases, 6 bases remained unmatched.

The chain links TRBV5-4 to TRBJ2-5; the D gene is possibly TRBD1 (6 bases). The CDR3 has 14 residues. Looked up from germline, CDR1 is SGHNT and CDR2 is YYREEE (reference sequence). Trimming left V 0 bases short and J 1 base short, with 7 bases between. The CDR3 sequence: CASSLGGPQETQYF. The CDR3 coding sequence is TGTGCCAGCAGCTTGGGGGGGCCCCAAGAGACCCAGTACTTC. Using reference TRBV5-4 and TRBJ2-5 for the parts outside the CDR3, the full variable domain is ETGVTQSPTHLIKTRGQQVTLRCSSQSGHNTVSWYQQALGQGPQFIFQYYREEENGRGNFPPRFSGLQFPNYSSELNVNALELDDSALYLCASSLGGPQETQYFGPGTRLLVL.

J is TRBJ1-3 and V is TRBV5-1, with D hard to call. CDR1 is SGHRS and CDR2 is YFSETQ in the germline V gene. CDR3 length: 16 amino acids. V gave up 0 bases and J gave up 4 bases, with 14 bases separating them. The CDR3 nucleotides read TGCGCCAGCAGCTTGGCCGCCACGTCGGGAGGAAACACCATATATTTT. Protein sequence: CASSLAATSGGNTIYF. Supplemented by reference TRBV5-1 and TRBJ1-3, the full variable domain reads KAGVTQTPRYLIKTRGQQVTLSCSPISGHRSVSWYQQTPGQGLQFLFEYFSETQRNKGNFPGRFSGRQFSNSRSEMNVSTLELGDSALYLCASSLAATSGGNTIYFGEGSWLTVV.

This chain connects TRBV27 to TRBJ1-5; D remains unclear. The V end was cut by 6 bases, the J end by 5 bases, with 8 bases between. The CDR3 has 12 amino acids. The germline gives CDR1 MNHEY, CDR2 SMNVEV (reference sequence). This chain's CDR3 is CASRERDQPQHF. The CDR3 bases are TGTGCCAGCAGAGAGAGGGATCAGCCCCAGCATTTT.

The chain employs TRBV7-2 and TRBJ1-1; the D is unclear. Germline-derived CDR1 and CDR2 are SGHTA and FQGNSA. The CDR3 contains 14 residues. V was pared by 3 bases and J by 3 bases, with 11 bases between. The CDR3 DNA reads TGTGCCAGCAGCTTGGCCGATCGGGACACTGAAGCTTTCTTT. Protein product: CASSLADRDTEAFF.

V usage is TRBV5-1 and J usage is TRBJ2-7, with 11 nucleotides matching TRBD1. The CDR3 loop spans 16 amino acids. Germline CDR1 SGHRS, CDR2 YFSETQ. V trimming: 5 bases; J trimming: 4 bases; junction bases outside the gene matches: 11. For the CDR3, the DNA is TGCGCCAGCAGGGGGGACAGGGGGACAGGAAGGTACGAGCAGTACTTC. This sequence encodes CASRGDRGTGRYEQYF.

V usage is TRBV11-2 and J usage is TRBJ2-7; 10 bases are a match to TRBD2. J was trimmed by 2 bases and V by 5 bases; bases with no gene match: 9. The CDR3 is made up of 16 amino acids. Looked up from germline, CDR1 is SGHAT and CDR2 is FQNNGV. The CDR3 DNA reads TGTGCCAGCAGCCTAGCCGGGACTAGCGTTACCTACGAGCAGTACTTC. This codes for CASSLAGTSVTYEQYF.

This clone was recorded only once. V and J are TRBV15 and TRBJ2-5; 8 nucleotides agree with TRBD2. CDR3 length equals 16 residues. Germline trimming cut 5 bases from V and 1 base from J; bases unmatched to any gene: 9. Germline lookup yields CDR1 LNHNV and CDR2 YYDKDF (reference sequence). The CDR3 DNA sequence: TGTGCCACCAGCGCCCAAGCGGGGGCCCTCCAAGAGACCCAGTACTTC. Its translation: CATSAQAGALQETQYF.

The V gene is TRBV5-4, the J gene TRBJ1-1; D is perhaps TRBD1 (5 bases). With 2 bases removed from V and 7 bases from J, the gap between germline ends came to 21 bases. The CDR3 totals 16 residues. Per the germline V gene, CDR1 is SGHNT and CDR2 is YYREEE (reference sequence). The CDR3 DNA reads as TGTGCCAGCAGCTTAGGAGCAACAGGCCACCTCCGTGAAGCTTTCTTT. Translation: CASSLGATGHLREAFF.